Shown below are 5 T cell receptor beta chains from a single sample sequenced in a study of cytomegalovirus exposure and HLA in healthy donors (dated by TCRdb to about 2017). Libraries were built with the immunoSEQ multiplex PCR assay. The multiplex PCR relied on a mix of 60 forward primers for TCR Vbeta segments and 13 reverse primers for TCR Jbeta segments. TCRdb mirrors the immuneACCESS table, restricted to in-frame sequences. Some clones are absent from its copies; in checked studies, under half trace to an unresolved V gene, and the reason for the others is unknown. The sample profile shows 170,000 or so clones; about 80% of them were found once. The ten largest clones represent 4% to 6% of the sample. The sample consisted of PBMCs. The receptors were sampled from a man aged 18 to 29 in good health and CMV-seronegative.

This clone was seen a single time. The V call is TRBV30, the J call TRBJ2-7; TRBD2 matches at 10 bases. In germline, CDR1 is GTSNPN, CDR2 SVGIG (reference sequence). CDR3 size: 16 residues. The junction had 7 bases not matched to a gene; V was cut back by 0 bases and J by 2 bases. The CDR3 here is CAWSVLRTSGAYEQYF. CDR3 DNA: TGTGCCTGGAGTGTACTTCGGACTAGCGGAGCCTACGAGCAGTACTTC.

The chain links TRBV2 to TRBJ1-5; 7 bases match TRBD1. CDR1 is SNHLY and CDR2 is FYNNEI in the germline V gene. Germline trimming cut 5 bases from V and 6 bases from J; bases unmatched to any gene: 13. The CDR3 has 16 residues. The CDR3 reads CASSWTGSSKIQPQHF. CDR3 nucleotides: TGTGCCAGCAGTTGGACAGGTTCGTCGAAGATTCAGCCCCAGCATTTT.

This clone was seen once. V usage is TRBV5-8 and J usage is TRBJ1-3; unclear D gene. The germline CDR1 and CDR2 sequences are SGHTS and YDEGEE. This CDR3 contains 15 residues. The V end was cut by 0 bases, the J end by 0 bases, with 7 bases between. DNA of the CDR3: TGTGCCAGCAGCTTGGGTTTCAACTCTGGAAACACCATATATTTT. Translation gives CASSLGFNSGNTIYF.

Details on this clone: Other DNA variants within this sample encode the same CDR3. The chain combines TRBV9 with TRBJ1-5, with D maybe TRBD1 (5 bases). V lost 5 bases and J 2 bases, leaving 11 bases between the germline ends. The CDR3 loop spans 14 amino acids. The V gene's germline CDR1 is SGDLS and CDR2 YYNGEE. The CDR3 DNA reads as TGTGCCAGCAGTGTGGGGGGAGGCAATCAGCCCCAGCATTTT. It yields the protein CASSVGGGNQPQHF.

The J gene is TRBJ1-4, the V gene TRBV27; D is possibly TRBD1 (6 bases). V was shortened by 3 bases and J by 3 bases, with 8 bases between the two germline ends. CDR3 length: 14 residues. Germline CDR1 reads MNHEY; CDR2 reads SMNVEV (reference sequence). The CDR3 loop is CASSFRQANEKLFF. The CDR3 coding sequence is TGTGCCAGCAGTTTCAGACAGGCTAATGAAAAACTGTTTTTT.